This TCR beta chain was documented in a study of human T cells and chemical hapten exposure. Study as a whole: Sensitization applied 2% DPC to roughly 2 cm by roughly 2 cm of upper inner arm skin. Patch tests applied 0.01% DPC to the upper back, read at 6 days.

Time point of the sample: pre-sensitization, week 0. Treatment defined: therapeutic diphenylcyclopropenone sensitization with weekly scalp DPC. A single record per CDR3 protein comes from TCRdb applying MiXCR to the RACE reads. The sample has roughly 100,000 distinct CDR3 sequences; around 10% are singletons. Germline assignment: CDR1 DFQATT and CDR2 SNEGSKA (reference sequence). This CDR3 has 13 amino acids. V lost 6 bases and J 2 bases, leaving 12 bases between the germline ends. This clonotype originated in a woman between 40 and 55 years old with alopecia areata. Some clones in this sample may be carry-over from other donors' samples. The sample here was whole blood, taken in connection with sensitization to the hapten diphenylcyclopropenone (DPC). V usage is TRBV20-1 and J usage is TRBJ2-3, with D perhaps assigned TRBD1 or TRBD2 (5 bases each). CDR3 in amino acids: CSASGRFTDTQYF. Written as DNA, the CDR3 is TGCAGTGCCTCGGGACGGTTCACAGATACGCAGTATTTT.